This TCR beta chain comes out of a study of blood T cell repertoires in COVID-19. Study at large: Collection of acute and convalescent COVID-19 samples took place in the United States, Italy and Spain. PBMCs, B-cell-depleted T cells, or T cells provided the cDNA or gDNA that made up the material.

This CDR3 region has 14 residues. The V segment lost 0 bases and the J segment 1 base; nucleotides outside the gene matches: 0. The germline CDR1 and CDR2 sequences are GTSNPN and SVGIG (reference sequence). The sample holds one count of this clone. Additional DNA sequences in this sample encode the identical CDR3. Per the study methods: Nucleated cell counts were estimated from reference gene primer amplification. TCRdb keeps only in-frame clones here, not all; method: immunoSEQ multiplex PCR. V and J calls and clone size are copied from that table; D and trimming were computed from the DNA. Among approximately 670,000 clones listed, more than 80% were seen once.

The sequenced material came from peripheral blood. The chain recombines TRBV30 with TRBJ1-3; TRBD1 matches 7 bases. This TCR was recovered from a woman between 18 and 29 years old with acute or convalescent COVID-19. As DNA, the CDR3 is TGTGCCTGGAGTGTGACAGGGTCTGGAAACACCATATATTTT. Translated, it gives CAWSVTGSGNTIYF.